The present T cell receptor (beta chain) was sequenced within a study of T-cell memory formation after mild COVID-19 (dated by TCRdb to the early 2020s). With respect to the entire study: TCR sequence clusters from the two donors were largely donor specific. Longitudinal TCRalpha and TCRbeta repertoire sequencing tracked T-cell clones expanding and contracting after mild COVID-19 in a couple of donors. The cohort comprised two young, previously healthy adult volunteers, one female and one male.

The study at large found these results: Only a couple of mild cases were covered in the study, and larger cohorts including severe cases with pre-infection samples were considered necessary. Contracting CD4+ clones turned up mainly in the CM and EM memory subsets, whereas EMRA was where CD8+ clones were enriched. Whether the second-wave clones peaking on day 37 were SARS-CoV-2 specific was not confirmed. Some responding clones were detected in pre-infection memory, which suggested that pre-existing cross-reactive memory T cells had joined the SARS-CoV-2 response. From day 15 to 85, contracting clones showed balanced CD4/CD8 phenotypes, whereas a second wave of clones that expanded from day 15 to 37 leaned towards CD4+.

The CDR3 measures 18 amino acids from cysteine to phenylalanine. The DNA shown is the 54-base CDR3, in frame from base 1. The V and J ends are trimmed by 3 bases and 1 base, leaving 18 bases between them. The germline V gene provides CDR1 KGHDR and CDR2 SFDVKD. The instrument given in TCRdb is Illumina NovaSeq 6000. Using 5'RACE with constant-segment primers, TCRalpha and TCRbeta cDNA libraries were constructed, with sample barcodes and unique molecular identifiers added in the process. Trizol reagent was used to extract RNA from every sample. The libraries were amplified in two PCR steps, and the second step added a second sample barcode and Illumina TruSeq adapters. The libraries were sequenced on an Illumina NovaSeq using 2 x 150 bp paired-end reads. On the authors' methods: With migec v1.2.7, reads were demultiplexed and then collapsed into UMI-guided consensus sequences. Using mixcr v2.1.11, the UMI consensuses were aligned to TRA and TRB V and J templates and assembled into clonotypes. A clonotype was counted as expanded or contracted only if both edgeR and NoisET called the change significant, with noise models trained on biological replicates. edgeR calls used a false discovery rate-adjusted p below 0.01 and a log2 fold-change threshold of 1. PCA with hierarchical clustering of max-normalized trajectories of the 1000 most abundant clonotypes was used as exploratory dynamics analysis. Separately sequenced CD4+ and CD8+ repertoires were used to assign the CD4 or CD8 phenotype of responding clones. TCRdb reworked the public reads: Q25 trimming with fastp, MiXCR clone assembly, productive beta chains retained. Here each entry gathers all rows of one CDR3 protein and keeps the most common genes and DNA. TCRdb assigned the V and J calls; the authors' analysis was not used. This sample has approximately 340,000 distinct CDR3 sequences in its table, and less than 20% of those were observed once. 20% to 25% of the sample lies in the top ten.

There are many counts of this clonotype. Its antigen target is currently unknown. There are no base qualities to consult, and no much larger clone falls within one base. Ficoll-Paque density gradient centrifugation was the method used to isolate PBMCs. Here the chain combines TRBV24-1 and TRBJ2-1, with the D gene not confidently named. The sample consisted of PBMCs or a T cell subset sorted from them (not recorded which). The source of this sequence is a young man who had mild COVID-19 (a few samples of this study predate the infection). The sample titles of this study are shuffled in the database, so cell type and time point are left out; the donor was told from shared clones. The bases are TGTGCCACCAGTGATCGGACGAGACCGATGCCGTCCTACAATGAGCAGTTCTTC. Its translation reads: CATSDRTRPMPSYNEQFF.